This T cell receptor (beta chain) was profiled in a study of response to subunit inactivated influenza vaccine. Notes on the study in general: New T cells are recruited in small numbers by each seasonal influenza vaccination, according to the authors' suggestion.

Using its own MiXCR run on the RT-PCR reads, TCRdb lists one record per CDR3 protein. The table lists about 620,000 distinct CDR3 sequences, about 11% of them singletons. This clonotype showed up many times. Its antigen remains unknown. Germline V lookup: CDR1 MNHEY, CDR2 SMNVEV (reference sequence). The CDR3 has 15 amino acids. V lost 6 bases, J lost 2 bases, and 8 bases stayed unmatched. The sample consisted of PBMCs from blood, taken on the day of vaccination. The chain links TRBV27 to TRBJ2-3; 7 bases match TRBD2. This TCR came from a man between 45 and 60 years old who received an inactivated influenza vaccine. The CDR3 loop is CASSHERGPTDTQYF. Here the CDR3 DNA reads TGTGCCAGCAGCCATGAGCGGGGCCCCACAGATACGCAGTATTTT.